Listed below are T cell receptor beta chains from one sample, sequenced in a study of PD-L1 blockade in urothelial cancer. Using immunoSEQ multiplex PCR, the repertoire was profiled, and TCRdb retains in-frame clones only, with some absent. This table holds some 29,000 clones, roughly 86% found once. The sample consisted of PBMCs, taken around atezolizumab (anti-PD-L1) treatment. The receptors shown here come from a man aged 50 to 59 with urothelial cancer. Both conserved end residues are part of each CDR3. The order of the fields is J gene, clone size, D gene, V gene, CDR3 protein, CDR3 DNA. A D gene is named only where the DNA matches it firmly. Part of the rows lack a size; the others show once, few, many or a class for expanded clones.

>TRBJ2-2|NA|TRBD2|TRBV4-1
CASSQEGLLAGNTGELFF
TGCGCCAGCAGCCAAGAAGGTTTACTAGCGGGGAACACCGGGGAGCTGTTTTTT
>TRBJ2-3|NA|NA|TRBV7-3
CASSFRPTRTDTQYF
TGTGCCAGCAGCTTCCGTCCGACACGCACAGATACGCAGTATTTT
>TRBJ2-1|NA|TRBD1|TRBV7-3
CASSPRWGQGSSEQFF
TGTGCCAGCAGCCCAAGGTGGGGACAGGGGTCCAGTGAGCAGTTCTTC
>TRBJ1-1|once|TRBD1|TRBV12-5
CASGRTGGRTEAFF
TGTGCTAGTGGGCGGACAGGGGGGCGAACTGAAGCTTTCTTT
>TRBJ1-1|NA|NA|TRBV15
CATSSPGRSTEAFF
TGTGCCACCAGCAGCCCAGGGCGGAGCACTGAAGCTTTCTTT
>TRBJ2-7|NA|NA|TRBV19
CASGWTVGYEQYF
TGTGCCAGTGGGTGGACAGTCGGCTACGAGCAGTACTTC
>TRBJ1-5|NA|NA|TRBV11-2
CASSLDRDQPQHF
TGTGCCAGCAGCTTAGATCGGGATCAGCCCCAGCATTTT
>TRBJ2-2|NA|NA|TRBV4-1
CASSQDLRGRGGDTGELFF
TGCGCCAGCAGCCAAGATCTAAGGGGCAGGGGTGGGGACACCGGGGAGCTGTTTTTT
>TRBJ2-3|NA|NA|TRBV18
CASFQGGTGVSTDTQYF
TGTGCCAGCTTCCAAGGTGGGACGGGAGTAAGTACAGATACGCAGTATTTT
>TRBJ1-6|NA|NA|TRBV5-6
CASSVRGDSPLHF
TGTGCCAGCAGCGTCAGGGGCGATTCACCCCTCCACTTT
>TRBJ1-5|once|TRBD1|TRBV23-1
CASSQTPGTAHFSNQPQHF
TGCGCCAGCAGTCAAACCCCCGGGACAGCGCACTTTAGCAATCAGCCCCAGCATTTT
>TRBJ2-3|few|NA|TRBV27
CASSSSSSTDTQYF
TGTGCCAGCAGTTCATCGTCTAGCACAGATACGCAGTATTTT
>TRBJ2-1|NA|NA|TRBV9
CASSPRLAENEQFF
TGTGCCAGCAGCCCCCGATTAGCGGAAAATGAGCAGTTCTTC
>TRBJ1-2|NA|NA|TRBV6-5
CASSNQGGWDGYTF
TGTGCCAGCAGTAACCAGGGAGGTTGGGATGGCTACACCTTC
>TRBJ2-1|NA|TRBD2|TRBV30
CAWSKMGGVEQFF
TGTGCCTGGAGTAAGATGGGGGGGGTTGAGCAGTTCTTC
>TRBJ1-5|NA|NA|TRBV25-1
CASSASGSFNQPQHF
TGTGCCAGCAGTGCATCAGGGTCCTTCAATCAGCCCCAGCATTTT
>TRBJ1-5|few|NA|TRBV19
CASSIDHGGRQPQHF
TGTGCCAGTAGTATAGATCACGGGGGGAGGCAGCCCCAGCATTTT